This entry concerns a single T cell receptor (beta chain). The data belong to a study of OX40 agonist ivuxolimab in advanced cancers. V trimming: 0 bases; J trimming: 3 bases; junction bases outside the gene matches: 2. The CDR3 length is 15 residues. Germline V gene sequence: CDR1 PRHDT, CDR2 FYEKMQ (reference sequence). Here immunoSEQ multiplex PCR was the method, and the copy in TCRdb shows in-frame clones only, minus some. This table has 100,000 to 110,000 clones, about 91% appearing once. The gene calls are TRBV13 and TRBJ2-4; 7 nucleotides align to TRBD2. Sample: CD4+ or CD8+ T cells sorted from blood, taken in a trial of the OX40 agonist ivuxolimab. This receptor was taken from an adult with an advanced solid tumor such as melanoma, head and neck, liver or kidney cancer. The CDR3 nucleotides read TGTGCCAGCAGCTTAGGAGGGGAGGGCAAAAACATTCAGTACTTC. This sequence encodes CASSLGGEGKNIQYF.